This is a list of T cell receptor beta chains from one sample in a study of shared clonotypes between healthy human individuals. Libraries were prepared by immunoSEQ multiplex PCR; TCRdb keeps only in-frame clonotypes and omits some of them. The sample has about 1 million clones; 65% to 80% are singletons. Sequenced sample: memory CD4+ T cells sorted from blood. The receptor set was obtained from a man aged 18 to 30 in good health. Both conserved end residues are part of each CDR3. The order of the fields is V gene, clone size, D gene, J gene, CDR3 DNA, CDR3 protein. The D gene is left open where the match is weak. Clone size is shown for a subset of rows, as once, few, many or a class of expanded clone.

TRBV18,-,-,TRBJ1-2,TGTGCCAGCTCGTCAGGCAGGGTTTCTTATGGCTACACCTTC,CASSSGRVSYGYTF
TRBV5-1,-,TRBD2,TRBJ2-1,TGCGCCAGCAGCTTGGGGACTAGCATTGGGAACAATGAGCAGTTCTTC,CASSLGTSIGNNEQFF
TRBV5-1,-,-,TRBJ2-7,TGTGCCAGCAGCTCGCAGGGGCGACGCTCCTACAAGCAGTACTTC,CASSSQGRRSYKQYF
TRBV5-6,-,-,TRBJ2-7,TGTGCCAGCAGCTTGGAGGAGAGGGCCTCCTACGAGCAGTACTTC,CASSLEERASYEQYF
TRBV27,-,TRBD2,TRBJ2-3,TGTGCCAGCCTCCACCTAGCGGGGGGGACAGATACGCAGTATTTT,CASLHLAGGTDTQYF
TRBV30,-,-,TRBJ2-2,TGTGCCTGGAGTGCCCTAGGGCCCACCGGGGAGCTGTTTTTT,CAWSALGPTGELFF
TRBV2,-,-,TRBJ1-4,TGTGCCAGCAGTGGAATTCTTACGGTCAGCGGCGAAAAACTGTTTTTT,CASSGILTVSGEKLFF
TRBV7-2,-,TRBD2,TRBJ2-1,TGTGCCAGCAGCTTAGACCTAGCGGGAGTGGGGGAGCAGTTCTTC,CASSLDLAGVGEQFF
TRBV2,-,TRBD1,TRBJ1-3,TGTGCCAGCAGTAAAACTGGTCCCGGGACAGGTGACACCATATATTTT,CASSKTGPGTGDTIYF
TRBV28,-,-,TRBJ2-7,TGTGCCAGCAGTTACCCCCGAGGGGCCGAGCAGTACTTC,CASSYPRGAEQYF
TRBV6-6,-,-,TRBJ1-4,TGTGCCAGCAGTTACATGGGAGGGGAAAAACTGTTTTTT,CASSYMGGEKLFF
TRBV5-1,-,TRBD1,TRBJ1-2,TGCGCCAGCAGCGGCGACAGGGGCTCCTATGGCTACACCTTC,CASSGDRGSYGYTF
TRBV18,once,TRBD1,TRBJ2-3,TGTGCCAGCTCTCTCCGACAGGGAGAAACAGATACGCAGTATTTT,CASSLRQGETDTQYF
TRBV7-2,few,-,TRBJ1-3,TGTGCCAGCAGCGTAACAGACGCGTTCTCTGGAAACACCATATATTTT,CASSVTDAFSGNTIYF
TRBV9,-,-,TRBJ1-3,TGTGCCAGCAGCGTAGGAGGCACCGCAAACACCATATATTTT,CASSVGGTANTIYF
TRBV6-6,once,-,TRBJ2-3,TGTGCCAGCATTGAGGGGCTGTGGACAGATACGCAGTATTTT,CASIEGLWTDTQYF
TRBV7-8,-,-,TRBJ2-3,TGTGCCAGCAGCTTAGAGGGCAGACCCACAGATACGCAGTATTTT,CASSLEGRPTDTQYF
TRBV6-5,few,TRBD1,TRBJ2-1,TGTGCCAGCAGTGCGGGACAGGGAAGGGATGAGCAGTTCTTC,CASSAGQGRDEQFF
TRBV9,-,TRBD2,TRBJ2-1,TGTGCCAGCAGCGTAGTCGGTAGCGGGAGTTCTGAGCAGTTCTTC,CASSVVGSGSSEQFF
TRBV2,-,TRBD1,TRBJ1-5,TGTGCCAGCAGTTTTGACGGGACAGGGATAGGGCCCCAGCATTTT,CASSFDGTGIGPQHF
TRBV7-7,few,TRBD1,TRBJ2-3,TGTGCTAGCAGCCCGGGACAGGGGGCCGCAGATACGCAGTATTTT,CASSPGQGAADTQYF
TRBV5-1,-,-,TRBJ1-1,TGCGCCAGCAGCAACGAGCGGGGCACTGAAGCTTTCTTT,CASSNERGTEAFF
TRBV7-2,-,-,TRBJ1-3,TGTGCCAGCAGCTTAGAATCTACGGGTGGGGTTTGGGGAAACACCATATATTTT,CASSLESTGGVWGNTIYF
TRBV6-5,-,-,TRBJ2-7,TGTGCCAGCAGTTACAGACACGGTCTCGAGCAGTACTTC,CASSYRHGLEQYF
TRBV6-1,-,TRBD1,TRBJ1-6,TGTGCCAGCAGTGCCTCGGACAGGAATAATTCACCCCTCCACTTT,CASSASDRNNSPLHF
TRBV6-1,many,-,TRBJ1-5,TGTGCCAGCAGCTGGGTAGGAGGCGATAATCAGCCCCAGCATTTT,CASSWVGGDNQPQHF
TRBV5-1,-,-,TRBJ1-2,TGCGCCAGCAGCTTGGGGGGCGCGTCCTATGGCTACACCTTC,CASSLGGASYGYTF
TRBV10-1,-,-,TRBJ2-7,TGCGCCAGCAGTGCCTTGGGGCAGCCGTTAGGCTACGAGCAGTACTTC,CASSALGQPLGYEQYF
TRBV18,-,-,TRBJ2-7,TGTGCCAGCTCACCAAGAGTTTCCTACGAGCAGTACTTC,CASSPRVSYEQYF
TRBV7-9,-,TRBD1,TRBJ2-5,TGTGCCAGCAGACCAGACAGGGGTCAGACCCAGTACTTC,CASRPDRGQTQYF
TRBV15,-,-,TRBJ2-1,TGTGCCACCAGCAGGGATAGTGGCAATGAGCAGTTCTTC,CATSRDSGNEQFF
TRBV5-1,-,TRBD1,TRBJ2-2,TGCGCCAGCAGCTGGACGACAGGGGCGAACACCGGGGAGCTGTTTTTT,CASSWTTGANTGELFF
TRBV6-6,-,TRBD1,TRBJ1-5,TGTGCCAGCAGTTACCGGGACAGTTATCAGCCCCAGCATTTT,CASSYRDSYQPQHF
TRBV28,-,-,TRBJ1-1,TGTGCCGCCCAGGGTTTCGCTGAAGCTTTCTTT,CAAQGFAEAFF
TRBV6-1,-,TRBD2,TRBJ2-1,TGTGCCAGCACCACCCCTGGGCGGGGGTACAATGAGCAGTTCTTC,CASTTPGRGYNEQFF
TRBV20-1,-,-,TRBJ2-1,TGCAGTGTATCAAGAGGGAATGAGCAGTTCTTC,CSVSRGNEQFF
TRBV6-5,-,-,TRBJ1-4,TGTGCCAGCAGTTACTCCGAGGGTAGGGAAAAACTGTTTTTT,CASSYSEGREKLFF
TRBV5-4,-,TRBD1,TRBJ1-2,TGTGCCAGCAGCCTCTCTAATCGGGACAGGGAAGGAGGCGGCTACACCTTC,CASSLSNRDREGGGYTF
TRBV13,-,-,TRBJ1-5,TGTGCCAGCAGCCGCGGACAGCTCAATCAGCCCCAGCATTTT,CASSRGQLNQPQHF
TRBV19,-,-,TRBJ2-1,TGTGCCAGTAGTGTAAGTTCCCAAACCGCCAATGAGCAGTTCTTC,CASSVSSQTANEQFF
TRBV19,-,-,TRBJ1-5,TGTGCCAGTAGTATTGCAGACTATAGCAATCAGCCCCAGCATTTT,CASSIADYSNQPQHF